Sequencing of this T cell receptor (beta chain) was carried out in a study of shared clonotypes between healthy human individuals. In the study overall: A donor's plate count was three for CD4 naive and three for CD4 memory; CD8 naive had two and CD8 memory one. Regarding the study as a whole: Depth of sequencing was expected to influence donor clonotype sharing.

The CDR3 spans 15 residues. Trimming cost V 5 bases and J 8 bases; bases outside gene matches: 7. From germline, CDR1 is LGHNA and CDR2 YSLEER. From CD4+ cells came CD45RA+ naive and CD45RA-negative memory subsets. Assay used: immunoSEQ multiplex PCR; TCRdb lists only in-frame clones, some missing. The table lists some 2,000,000 clones, around 95% of them singletons, with 0.13% in the top ten. Details on this clone: Its antigen is undetermined.

This TCR came from a young man in good health. The sequenced sample was naive CD4+ T cells sorted from blood. Subset meaning: CD45RA+ positively selected. The chain uses TRBV4-3 and TRBJ1-4; 11 nucleotides line up with TRBD1. The CDR3 nucleotides are TGCGCCAGCAGCGGACAGGGGGCGGGTATGGAAAAACTGTTTTTT. Translating it yields CASSGQGAGMEKLFF.